This TCR beta chain was sequenced in a study of blood T cell repertoires in COVID-19. Sequencing was performed with immunoSEQ multiplex PCR; in TCRdb, only in-frame clones are kept and a portion is missing. In the table there are 400,000 to 450,000 clones, approximately 88% of which are singletons. The CDR3 contains 15 residues. The trim removed 5 bases at V and 3 bases at J, leaving 7 bases unmatched. Germline V lookup: CDR1 MNHEY, CDR2 SVGAGI. Sequencing used peripheral blood. The rearrangement links TRBV6-5 to TRBJ2-1, with TRBD1 matching 7 bases. This clonotype was obtained from a woman in her forties or fifties with COVID-19, enrolled during active disease. CDR3 sequence (DNA): TGTGCCAGCAGTCCCACAGGGGTAGGCTACAATGAGCAGTTCTTC. Protein product: CASSPTGVGYNEQFF.